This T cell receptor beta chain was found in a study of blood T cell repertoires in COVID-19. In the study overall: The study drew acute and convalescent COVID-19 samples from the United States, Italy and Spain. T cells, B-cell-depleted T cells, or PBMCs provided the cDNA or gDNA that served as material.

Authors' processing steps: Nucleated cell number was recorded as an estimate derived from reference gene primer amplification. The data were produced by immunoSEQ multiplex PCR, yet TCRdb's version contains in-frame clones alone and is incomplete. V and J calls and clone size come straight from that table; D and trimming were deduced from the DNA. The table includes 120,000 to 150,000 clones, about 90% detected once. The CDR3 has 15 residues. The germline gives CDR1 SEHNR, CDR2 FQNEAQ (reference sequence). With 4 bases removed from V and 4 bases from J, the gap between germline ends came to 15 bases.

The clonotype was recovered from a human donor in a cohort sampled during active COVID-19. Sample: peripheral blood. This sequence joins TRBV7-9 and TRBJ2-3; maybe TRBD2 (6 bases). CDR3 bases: TGTGCCAGCAGCTCCCCTTTTAGCGGCGCAGATACGCAGTATTTT. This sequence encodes CASSSPFSGADTQYF. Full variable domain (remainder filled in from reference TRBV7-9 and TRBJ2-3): DTGVSQNPRHKITKRGQNVTFRCDPISEHNRLYWYRQTLGQGPEFLTYFQNEAQLEKSRLLSDRFSAERPKGSFSTLEIQRTEQGDSAMYLCASSSPFSGADTQYFGPGTRLTVL.